The T cell receptor beta chain under discussion was sequenced for a study of beta chain features in type 1 diabetes. As for this clone: Its antigen is unidentified. This sample includes further DNA sequences coding for the same CDR3.

All of the isolated RNA was reverse transcribed, so expressed TCRB transcripts were sequenced. Measured with immunoSEQ multiplex PCR; TCRdb has only the in-frame clones, and not every one. The sample shows roughly 610,000 clones, roughly 16% of them seen only once. The CDR3 sequence is 11 residues long. V was trimmed by 6 bases and J by 3 bases, leaving 6 bases between them. CDR1 MNHEY and CDR2 SVGAGI come from the germline V gene. Findings and caveats of the study: VDJ junctions from type 1 diabetes patients carried fewer insertions and larger deletions.

The V gene is TRBV6-5, the J gene TRBJ2-7; D is ambiguous. The sequence was collected from a man younger than 35 in good health. Specimen: naive CD4+ T cells from blood. CDR3 loop: CASRERYEQYF. CDR3 coding DNA: TGTGCCAGCAGGGAACGCTACGAGCAGTACTTC.